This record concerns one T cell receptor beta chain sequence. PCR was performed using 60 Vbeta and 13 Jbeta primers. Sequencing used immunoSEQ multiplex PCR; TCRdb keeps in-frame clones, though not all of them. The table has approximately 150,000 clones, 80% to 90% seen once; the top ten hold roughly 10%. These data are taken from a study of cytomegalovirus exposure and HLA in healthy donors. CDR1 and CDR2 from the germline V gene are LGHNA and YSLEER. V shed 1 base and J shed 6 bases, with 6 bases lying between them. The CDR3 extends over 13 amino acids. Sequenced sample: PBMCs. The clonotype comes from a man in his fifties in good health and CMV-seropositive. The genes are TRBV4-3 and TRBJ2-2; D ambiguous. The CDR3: CASSQAGSGELFF. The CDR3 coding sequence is TGCGCCAGCAGCCAAGCCGGGTCCGGGGAGCTGTTTTTT.